This T cell receptor (beta chain) derives from a study of T cells in Graves' hyperthyroidism and ophthalmopathy. Study-level points and caveats: A 13 V-J signature model discriminated ophthalmopathy versus stable hyperthyroidism. Model predictions of ophthalmopathy came a median 6.5 months before onset.

The CDR3 has 9 amino acids. V was cut by 9 bases and J by 4 bases, with 3 bases left in between. Germline V gene lookup returns CDR1 SNHLY and CDR2 FYNNEI. This clonotype was detected a few times. Its target is unknown. The hyperthyroidism patients had all been newly diagnosed, and their disease duration was under 2 months. Their ages ranged from 18 to 65 years. Researchers amplified the TCR beta CDR3 regions from RNA transcripts. Primed by the HTBI set, a first-round RT-PCR was run on the TCR CDR3. One entry per CDR3 protein results from TCRdb running MiXCR on the multiplex PCR reads. The table includes about 720,000 distinct CDR3 sequences, 18% detected once.

Sequencing input: blood. The chain uses TRBV2 and TRBJ2-5; D gene ambiguous. The source of this sequence is a woman between 50 and 59 years old with Graves' hyperthyroidism that later progressed to Graves' ophthalmopathy. In DNA, the CDR3 is TGTGCCAGTGGAGAGACCCAGTACTTC. This gives the protein CASGETQYF.